Below are 8 T cell receptor beta chains sequenced from a single sample in a study of a mutant IDH1 vaccine in newly diagnosed glioma. Generated by immunoSEQ multiplex PCR, the TCRdb table keeps only in-frame clones and is missing some. The sample contains tens of thousands of clones, 80% to 85% of which appear only once. These TCRs are of unknown antigen specificity. As for time point: week 35, safety follow-up. A 20-mer mutant IDH1 peptide at 300 ug was injected subcutaneously with topical imiquimod. The sample consisted of PBMCs, taken from a glioma patient whose treatment included an IDH1 peptide vaccine. These TCRs come from a young man with glioma.

The J gene is TRBJ2-7, the V gene TRBV7-9; no reliable D call. CDR1 and CDR2 from the germline V gene are SEHNR and FQNEAQ (reference sequence). The CDR3 is 13 residues long. The ends were cut back, 4 bases at V and 5 bases at J, with 12 bases in the middle. The CDR3 reads CASSSPRSDEQYF. CDR3 bases: TGTGCCAGCAGCTCCCCCCGGTCTGACGAGCAGTACTTC.

The rearrangement joins TRBV30 to TRBJ1-2; D is unresolved. V was cut by 4 bases and J by 2 bases, with 17 bases left in between. The V gene's germline CDR1 is GTSNPN and CDR2 SVGIG (reference sequence). The CDR3 runs to 15 residues. The CDR3 nucleotides read TGTGCCTGGAACGGAGGAGAGGGAGCGAACTATGGCTACACCTTC. It codes for CAWNGGEGANYGYTF.

The gene calls are TRBV5-4 and TRBJ1-1; D is uncertain. The CDR3 has 16 residues. V gave up 4 bases and J gave up 4 bases, with 20 bases separating them. Germline lookup yields CDR1 SGHNT and CDR2 YYREEE (reference sequence). The CDR3 DNA is TGTGCCAGCAGCGCGACACCCGCAGGTTCCTTCACTGAAGCTTTCTTT. Amino acid sequence: CASSATPAGSFTEAFF.

The CDR3 nucleotides read TGTGCCAGTAGTACCATGGACGGACTCAATCAGCCCCAGCATTTT. As protein: CASSTMDGLNQPQHF. The chain uses TRBV19 and TRBJ1-5; the D is unclear. Per germline, CDR1 LNHDA and CDR2 SQIVND (reference sequence). The CDR3 is made up of 15 amino acids. Trimming took 4 bases from V and 3 from J, leaving 13 bases between them.

The rearrangement uses TRBV7-2 and TRBJ1-6; D is unclear. Germline CDR1 is SGHTA and CDR2 is FQGNSA. This CDR3 is built from 14 residues. Between the trimmed V and J ends, which lost 2 bases and 9 bases, there was a span of 11 bases. The CDR3 spells CASSLKVGGSPLHF. In DNA, the CDR3 is TGTGCCAGCAGCTTAAAAGTAGGCGGTTCACCCCTCCACTTT.

The chain uses TRBV7-2 and TRBJ1-3; TRBD1 aligns across 9 bases. After removal of 5 bases from V and 4 bases from J, the junction contained 12 bases not matched to a gene. The V gene's germline CDR1 is SGHTA and CDR2 FQGNSA. CDR3 length: 17 amino acids. The CDR3 bases are TGTGCCAGCAGCATAACCCGCCGGACAGGGGAAGGAAACACCATATATTTT. This sequence encodes CASSITRRTGEGNTIYF.

The chain uses TRBV27 and TRBJ1-4; tentative D call: TRBD1 (5 bases). Germline lookup yields CDR1 MNHEY and CDR2 SMNVEV (reference sequence). The CDR3 has 15 amino acids. Trimming left V 0 bases short and J 5 bases short, with 10 bases between. CDR3: CASSLSGPWNEKLFF. The CDR3 region has the DNA TGTGCCAGCAGTTTATCGGGACCCTGGAATGAAAAACTGTTTTTT.

This sequence joins TRBV6-1 and TRBJ2-1; 9 bases align to TRBD2. Germline V gene data show CDR1 as MNHNS and CDR2 as SASEGT. After removal of 3 bases from V and 4 bases from J, the junction contained 4 bases not matched to a gene. This CDR3 has 15 amino acids. In nucleotides, the CDR3 is TGTGCCAGCAGTGAGGGGACTAGCAGTTACAATGAGCAGTTCTTC. Its translation is CASSEGTSSYNEQFF.